This T cell receptor beta chain was found in a study of blood T cell repertoires in COVID-19. Study at large: There were acute and convalescent COVID-19 samples, and they came from the United States, Italy and Spain. T cells, B-cell-depleted T cells, or PBMCs supplied cDNA or gDNA.

Germline loops: CDR1 WNHNN, CDR2 SYGVQD (reference sequence). With 2 bases clipped from V and 8 bases from J, the junction kept 5 bases outside the gene matches. This CDR3 region has 14 residues. In the original analysis: Estimates of nucleated cell counts were drawn from the amplification of reference gene primers. Assay: immunoSEQ multiplex PCR; the TCRdb copy retains only in-frame clones and omits some. Clonal size and the V and J genes are those of that table, whereas D and trimming came from the DNA. Found here are 29,000 or so clones, about 90% of them singletons; the top ten hold 2% to 2.5%. The TCR was taken from a man aged 50-60 years with active COVID-19. Sequenced material: peripheral blood. This chain joins TRBV10-1 and TRBJ2-4, with TRBD1 matching over 8 bases. The CDR3 coding sequence is TGCGCCAGCAGTGAGGGACAGGGTGGCGACATTCAGTACTTC. As protein: CASSEGQGGDIQYF.